This T cell receptor (beta chain) was profiled in a study of T cells after yellow fever vaccination. Conversion of TCR transcripts into cDNA relied on 5'RACE template switching, which added a universal primer site and UMIs. TCRdb reprocessed the 5' RACE reads with MiXCR, giving one entry per CDR3 protein. Of about 320,000 distinct CDR3 sequences in the sample, about 10% were seen once. The CDR3 sequence is 12 residues long. Germline V gene data show CDR1 as ENHRY and CDR2 as SYGVKD. V gave up 10 bases and J gave up 0 bases, with 8 bases separating them. This chain joins TRBV10-3 and TRBJ2-3; D tentatively fits TRBD1 or TRBD2 (5 bases each). Sequencing was performed on CD4+ T cells sorted from PBMCs, taken 45 days after the yellow fever booster vaccination. The TCR originated in a man aged 18 to 29 who received the YFV17D yellow fever vaccine. CDR3 coding DNA: TGTGCCACTGGGGGAAGCACAGATACGCAGTATTTT. Its translation is CATGGSTDTQYF.